Sequencing of this TCR beta chain was carried out in a study of blood T cell repertoires in COVID-19. Study-wide context: T cells, B-cell-depleted T cells, or PBMCs supplied cDNA or gDNA.

The CDR3 contains 15 residues. From germline, CDR1 is MNHEY and CDR2 SMNVEV (reference sequence). V was pared by 6 bases and J by 3 bases, with 9 bases of the junction left unmatched. Produced via immunoSEQ multiplex PCR; TCRdb's table is partial and in-frame only. This table holds around 400,000 clones, 87% found once. The rearrangement links TRBV27 to TRBJ2-7; 9 positions match TRBD1. Sequencing used peripheral blood. This TCR was sampled from a woman aged 55-69 years with COVID-19, enrolled during active disease. CDR3 sequence: CASRSPGTGNYEQYF. Written as DNA, the CDR3 is TGTGCCAGCAGGAGCCCCGGGACAGGGAACTACGAGCAGTACTTC.